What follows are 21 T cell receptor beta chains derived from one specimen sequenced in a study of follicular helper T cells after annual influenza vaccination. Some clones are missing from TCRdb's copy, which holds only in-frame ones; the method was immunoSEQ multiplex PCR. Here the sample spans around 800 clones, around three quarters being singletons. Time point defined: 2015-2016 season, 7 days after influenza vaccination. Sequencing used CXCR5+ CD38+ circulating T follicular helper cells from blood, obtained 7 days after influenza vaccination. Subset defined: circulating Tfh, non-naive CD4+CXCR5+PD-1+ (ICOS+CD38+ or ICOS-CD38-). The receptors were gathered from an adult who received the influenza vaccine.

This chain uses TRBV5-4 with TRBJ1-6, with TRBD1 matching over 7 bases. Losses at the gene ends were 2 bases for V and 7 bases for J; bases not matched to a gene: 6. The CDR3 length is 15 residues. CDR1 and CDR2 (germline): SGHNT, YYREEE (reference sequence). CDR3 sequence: CASSFTGDRNSPLHF. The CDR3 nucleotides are TGTGCCAGCAGCTTTACAGGGGATCGGAATTCACCCCTCCACTTT.

The CDR3 nucleotides read TGTGCCAGCAGGATGTGGGGGGCAACTAATGAAAAACTGTTTTTT. It translates to CASRMWGATNEKLFF. V usage is TRBV13 and J usage is TRBJ1-4; TRBD1 might be the D (5 bases). The CDR3 has 15 residues. V was pared by 6 bases and J by 0 bases, with 11 bases between. Germline CDR1 and CDR2: PRHDT and FYEKMQ (reference sequence).

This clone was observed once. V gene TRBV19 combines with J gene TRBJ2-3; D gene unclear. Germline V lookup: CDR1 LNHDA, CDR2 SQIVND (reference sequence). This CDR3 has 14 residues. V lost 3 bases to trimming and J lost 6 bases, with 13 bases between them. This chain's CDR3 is CASSMGYSDDTQYF. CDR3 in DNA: TGTGCCAGTAGTATGGGGTACTCGGACGATACGCAGTATTTT.

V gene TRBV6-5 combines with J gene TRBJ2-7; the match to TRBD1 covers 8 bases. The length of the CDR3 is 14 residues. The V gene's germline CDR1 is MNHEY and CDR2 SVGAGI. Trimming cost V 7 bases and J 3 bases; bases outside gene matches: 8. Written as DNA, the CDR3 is TGTGCCAGCAAAAAGACAGGGGCAATCTACGAGCAGTACTTC. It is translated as CASKKTGAIYEQYF.

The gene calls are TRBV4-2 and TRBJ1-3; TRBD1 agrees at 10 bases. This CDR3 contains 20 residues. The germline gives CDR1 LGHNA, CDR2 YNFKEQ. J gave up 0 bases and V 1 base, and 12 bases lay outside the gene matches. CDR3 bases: TGTGCCAGCAGCCAAGTTAGGACAGGGGGTATAGGGAGCTCTGGAAACACCATATATTTT. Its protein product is CASSQVRTGGIGSSGNTIYF.

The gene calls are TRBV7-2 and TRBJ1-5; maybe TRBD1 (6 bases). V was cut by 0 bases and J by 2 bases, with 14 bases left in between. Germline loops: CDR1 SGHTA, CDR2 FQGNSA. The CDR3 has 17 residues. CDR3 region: CASSLALSQGGNQPQHF. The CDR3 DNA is TGTGCCAGCAGCTTAGCGCTTTCACAGGGAGGCAATCAGCCCCAGCATTTT.

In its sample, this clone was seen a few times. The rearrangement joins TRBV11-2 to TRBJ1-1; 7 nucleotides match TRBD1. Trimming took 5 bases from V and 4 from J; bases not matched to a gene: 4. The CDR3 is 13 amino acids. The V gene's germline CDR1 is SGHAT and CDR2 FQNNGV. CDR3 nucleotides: TGTGCCAGCAGCAAGACAGGGCTCACTGAAGCTTTCTTT. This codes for CASSKTGLTEAFF.

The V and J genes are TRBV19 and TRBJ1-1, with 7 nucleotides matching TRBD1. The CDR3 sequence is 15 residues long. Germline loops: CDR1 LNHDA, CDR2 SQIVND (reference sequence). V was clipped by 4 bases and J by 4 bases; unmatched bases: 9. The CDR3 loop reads CASSKGKQGTTEAFF. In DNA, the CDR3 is TGTGCCAGTAGTAAGGGGAAACAGGGGACCACTGAAGCTTTCTTT.

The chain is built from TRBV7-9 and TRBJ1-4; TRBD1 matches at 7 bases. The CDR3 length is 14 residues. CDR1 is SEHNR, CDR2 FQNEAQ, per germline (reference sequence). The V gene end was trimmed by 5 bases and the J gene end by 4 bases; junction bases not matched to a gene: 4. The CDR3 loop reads CASSPGTVNEKLFF. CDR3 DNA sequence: TGTGCCAGCAGCCCCGGGACAGTTAATGAAAAACTGTTTTTT.

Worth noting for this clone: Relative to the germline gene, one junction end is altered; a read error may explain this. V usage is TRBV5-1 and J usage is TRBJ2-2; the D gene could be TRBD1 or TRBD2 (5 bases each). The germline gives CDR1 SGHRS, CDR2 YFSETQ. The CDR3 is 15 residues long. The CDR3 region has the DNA TGCGCCAGCAGTTTGGGACCGCCGAACACCGGGGAGCTGTTTTTT. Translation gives CASSLGPPNTGELFF. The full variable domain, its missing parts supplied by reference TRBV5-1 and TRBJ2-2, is KAGVTQTPRYLIKTRGQQVTLSCSPISGHRSVSWYQQTPGQGLQFLFEYFSETQRNKGNFPGRFSGRQFSNSRSEMNVSTLELGDSALYLCASSLGPPNTGELFFGEGSRLTVL.

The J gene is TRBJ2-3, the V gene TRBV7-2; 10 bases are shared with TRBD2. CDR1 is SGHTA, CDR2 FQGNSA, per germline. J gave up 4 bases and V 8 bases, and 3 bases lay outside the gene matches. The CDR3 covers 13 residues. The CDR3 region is CASEGLAADTQYF. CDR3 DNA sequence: TGTGCCAGCGAAGGACTAGCGGCAGATACGCAGTATTTT.

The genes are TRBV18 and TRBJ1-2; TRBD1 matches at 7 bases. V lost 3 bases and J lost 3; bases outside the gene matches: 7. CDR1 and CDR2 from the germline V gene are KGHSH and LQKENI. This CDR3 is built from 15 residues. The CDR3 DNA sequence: TGTGCCAGCTCACCTGGACCGGGACAGCACTATGGCTACACCTTC. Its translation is CASSPGPGQHYGYTF.

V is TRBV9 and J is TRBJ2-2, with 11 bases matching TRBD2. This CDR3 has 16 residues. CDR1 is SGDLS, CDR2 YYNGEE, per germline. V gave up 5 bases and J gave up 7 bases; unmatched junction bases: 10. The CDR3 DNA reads TGTGCCAGCAGGGGGACCCTAGCGGGGGGAATCGGGGAGCTGTTTTTT. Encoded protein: CASRGTLAGGIGELFF.

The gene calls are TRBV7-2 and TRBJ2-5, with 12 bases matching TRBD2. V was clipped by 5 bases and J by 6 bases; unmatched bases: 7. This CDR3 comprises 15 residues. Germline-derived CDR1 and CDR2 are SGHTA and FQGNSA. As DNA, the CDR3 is TGTGCCAGCAGCACTTCGACTAGCGGGGGAAAGACCCAGTACTTC. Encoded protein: CASSTSTSGGKTQYF.

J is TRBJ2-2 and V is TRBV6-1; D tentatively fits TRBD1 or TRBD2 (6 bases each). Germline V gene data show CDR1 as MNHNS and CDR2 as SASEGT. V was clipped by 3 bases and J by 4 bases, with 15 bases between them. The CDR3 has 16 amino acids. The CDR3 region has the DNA TGTGCCAGCAGTGACTGGGGGGCTGGTGTCACCGGGGAGCTGTTTTTT. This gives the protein CASSDWGAGVTGELFF.

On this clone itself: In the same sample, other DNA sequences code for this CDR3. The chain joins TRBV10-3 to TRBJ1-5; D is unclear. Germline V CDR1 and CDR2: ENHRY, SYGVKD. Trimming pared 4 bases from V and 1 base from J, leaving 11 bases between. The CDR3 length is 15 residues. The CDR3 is CAISAEGNSNQPQHF. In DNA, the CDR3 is TGTGCCATCAGTGCTGAGGGAAACAGCAATCAGCCCCAGCATTTT.

The CDR3 region is CASSLDQRYGYTF. The CDR3 DNA reads as TGTGCCAGCAGCTTGGACCAGCGCTATGGCTACACCTTC. The rearrangement links TRBV5-4 to TRBJ1-2; D unresolved. V was shortened by 0 bases and J by 4 bases, with 7 bases between the two germline ends. Germline CDR1 and CDR2: SGHNT and YYREEE (reference sequence). This CDR3 region has 13 residues. The full variable domain, completed using reference TRBV5-4 and TRBJ1-2, is ETGVTQSPTHLIKTRGQQVTLRCSSQSGHNTVSWYQQALGQGPQFIFQYYREEENGRGNFPPRFSGLQFPNYSSELNVNALELDDSALYLCASSLDQRYGYTFGSGTRLTVV.

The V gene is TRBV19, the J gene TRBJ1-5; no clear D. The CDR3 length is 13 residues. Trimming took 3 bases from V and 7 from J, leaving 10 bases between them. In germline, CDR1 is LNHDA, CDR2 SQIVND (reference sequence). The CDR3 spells CASSIISQQPQHF. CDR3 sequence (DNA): TGTGCCAGTAGTATTATCTCGCAGCAGCCCCAGCATTTT. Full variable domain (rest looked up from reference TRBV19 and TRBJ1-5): DGGITQSPKYLFRKEGQNVTLSCEQNLNHDAMYWYRQDPGQGLRLIYYSQIVNDFQKGDIAEGYSVSREKKESFPLTVTSAQKNPTAFYLCASSIISQQPQHFGDGTRLSIL.

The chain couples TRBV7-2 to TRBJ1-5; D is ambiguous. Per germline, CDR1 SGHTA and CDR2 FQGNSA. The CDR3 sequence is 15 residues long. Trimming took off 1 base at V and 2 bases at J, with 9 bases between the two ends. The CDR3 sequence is CASSLDRRGNQPQHF. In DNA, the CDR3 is TGTGCCAGCAGCTTAGATAGGAGGGGCAATCAGCCCCAGCATTTT.

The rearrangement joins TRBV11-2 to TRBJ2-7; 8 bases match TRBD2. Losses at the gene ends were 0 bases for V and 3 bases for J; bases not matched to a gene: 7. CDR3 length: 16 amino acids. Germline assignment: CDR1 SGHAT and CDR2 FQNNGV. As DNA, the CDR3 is TGTGCCAGCAGCTTAGATCCGAGCGGGGGAATCTACGAGCAGTACTTC. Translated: CASSLDPSGGIYEQYF.

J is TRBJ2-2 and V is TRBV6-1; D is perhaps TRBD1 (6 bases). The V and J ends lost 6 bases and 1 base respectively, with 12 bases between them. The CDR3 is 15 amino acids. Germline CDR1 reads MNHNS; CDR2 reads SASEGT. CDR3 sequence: CASSAGTWNTGELFF. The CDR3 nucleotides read TGTGCCAGCAGCGCCGGGACATGGAACACCGGGGAGCTGTTTTTT.